One T cell receptor (beta chain) is described in this entry. This CDR3 region has 11 residues. V was cut by 6 bases and J by 1 base, with 4 bases left in between. The germline CDR1 and CDR2 sequences are MDHEN and SYDVKM. The authors' processing: Estimation of nucleated cell counts was performed using reference gene primer amplification. The repertoire was sequenced with immunoSEQ multiplex PCR; TCRdb's copy has only in-frame clones and lacks some. That table gives V, J and clone size, and the DNA gave D and trimming. The table lists roughly 59,000 clones, approximately 79% of them singletons. The sample originates from a study of blood T cell repertoires in COVID-19. In the study overall: T cells, B-cell-depleted T cells, or PBMCs supplied cDNA or gDNA.

This chain links TRBV28 with TRBJ2-7; D gene ambiguous. Sequences were obtained from peripheral blood. The receptor was derived from a human donor in a cohort sampled during active COVID-19. CDR3 DNA sequence: TGTGCCAGCAGGTATTCCTACGAGCAGTACTTC. It codes for CASRYSYEQYF.